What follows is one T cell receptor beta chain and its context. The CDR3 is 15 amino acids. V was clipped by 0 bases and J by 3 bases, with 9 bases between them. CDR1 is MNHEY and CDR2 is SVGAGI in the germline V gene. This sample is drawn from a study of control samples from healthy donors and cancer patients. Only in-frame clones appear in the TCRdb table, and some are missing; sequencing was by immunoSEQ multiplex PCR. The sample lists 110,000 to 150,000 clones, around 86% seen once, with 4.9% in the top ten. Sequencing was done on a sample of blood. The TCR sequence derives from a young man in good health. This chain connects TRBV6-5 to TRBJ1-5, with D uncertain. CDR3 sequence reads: CASSYSGQINQPQHF. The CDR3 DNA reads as TGTGCCAGCAGTTACTCCGGTCAGATCAATCAGCCCCAGCATTTT.